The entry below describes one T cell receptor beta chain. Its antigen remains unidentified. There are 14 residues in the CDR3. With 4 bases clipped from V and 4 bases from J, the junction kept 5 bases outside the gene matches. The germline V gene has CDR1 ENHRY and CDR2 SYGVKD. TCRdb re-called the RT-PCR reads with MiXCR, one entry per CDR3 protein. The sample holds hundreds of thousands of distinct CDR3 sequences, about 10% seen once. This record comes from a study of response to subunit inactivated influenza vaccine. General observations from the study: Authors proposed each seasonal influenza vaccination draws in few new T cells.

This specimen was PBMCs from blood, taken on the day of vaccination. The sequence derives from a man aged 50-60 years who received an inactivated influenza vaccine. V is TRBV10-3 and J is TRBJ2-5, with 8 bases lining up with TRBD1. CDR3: CAISGTGTGETQYF. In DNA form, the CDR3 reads TGTGCCATCAGTGGTACCGGGACAGGAGAGACCCAGTACTTC.